This TCR beta chain was sequenced for a study of cytomegalovirus exposure and HLA in healthy donors. The study, taken as a whole, reports: There were a few CMV-associated chains whose specificity for CMV antigens was confirmed in vitro. Several of the most significant clusters appeared, in a later analysis, to be linked to common viral pathogens. By HLA locus, TCR association rates varied in a later analysis, with DRB1 showing the most and HLA-C the fewest.

Germline CDR1 LNHDA, CDR2 SQIVND (reference sequence). This CDR3 region has 18 residues. The J segment lost 5 bases and the V segment lost 5 bases, leaving 15 bases of the junction unmatched. A word on this clone: Its target is not known.

PCR employed 60 Vbeta and 13 Jbeta primers. Generated by immunoSEQ multiplex PCR, the TCRdb table keeps only in-frame clones and is missing some. The data contain around 150,000 clones, 79% of them seen just once; the ten biggest clones take up 6.5% to 7%. This receptor was obtained from a man in his forties in good health and CMV-seropositive. The V call is TRBV19, the J call TRBJ2-1; 10 bases fit TRBD2. Sequences were obtained from PBMCs. The CDR3 spells CASSVILRGLAYHNEQFF. CDR3 nucleotide sequence: TGTGCCAGTAGTGTCATTCTCAGGGGACTAGCGTACCACAATGAGCAGTTCTTC.